Below are 16 T cell receptor beta chains sequenced from a single sample in a study of blood T cell repertoires in COVID-19. The protocol was immunoSEQ multiplex PCR, while the TCRdb copy is restricted to in-frame clones and leaves out a portion. The sample consists of around 190,000 clones, about nine tenths of them appearing once. The specimen was PBMCs or T cells enriched from blood (not recorded which). The receptors come from a woman under 30 who had recovered from COVID-19.

This chain connects TRBV18 to TRBJ2-7; D not certain. Looked up from germline, CDR1 is KGHSH and CDR2 is LQKENI. The V gene lost 4 bases and the J gene lost 2 bases, with 9 bases spanning the gap. The CDR3 totals 13 residues. The CDR3 loop is CASSREVTYEQYF. DNA for the CDR3: TGTGCCAGCTCACGCGAGGTTACCTACGAGCAGTACTTC.

V is TRBV6-5 and J is TRBJ1-2; D unclear. Germline V gene lookup returns CDR1 MNHEY and CDR2 SVGAGI. The V and J ends lost 2 bases and 4 bases respectively, with 17 bases between them. The CDR3 loop spans 16 amino acids. CDR3 sequence: CASSYRRYLGLYGYTF. CDR3 nucleotides: TGTGCCAGCAGTTACCGCCGATACCTGGGCCTCTATGGCTACACCTTC.

This clone was observed a few times. This CDR3 reads CAWSRADLYEQYF. The DNA for the CDR3 is TGTGCCTGGAGCAGAGCGGACCTCTACGAGCAGTACTTC. The chain has TRBV30 and TRBJ2-7, with a weak D call TRBD2 (5 bases). Germline V gene data show CDR1 as GTSNPN and CDR2 as SVGIG (reference sequence). This CDR3 contains 13 residues. The V end was cut by 3 bases, the J end by 3 bases, with 12 bases between.

Worth noting for this clone: One junction end disagrees with the germline gene, perhaps due to a read error. V usage is TRBV2 and J usage is TRBJ1-6; no firm D call. Germline V gene lookup returns CDR1 SNHLY and CDR2 FYNNEI. The CDR3 runs to 15 residues. CDR3 in amino acids: CASNEDWATNSPLHF. The CDR3 region has the DNA TGTGCCAGCAATGAAGACTGGGCCACCAACTCACCCCTCCACTTT.

This chain uses TRBV20-1 with TRBJ1-1; tentatively, D is TRBD1 (5 bases). The length of the CDR3 is 11 residues. The ends were cut back, 3 bases at V and 11 bases at J, with 13 bases in the middle. Per germline, CDR1 DFQATT and CDR2 SNEGSKA (reference sequence). CDR3 bases: TGCAGTGCTAGGGGATCCCGGGGGGCTTTCTTT. This sequence encodes CSARGSRGAFF.

The chain links TRBV7-8 to TRBJ1-6, with TRBD1 identical over 7 bases. Germline CDR1 SGHVS, CDR2 FQNEAQ. The CDR3 spans 16 residues. V dropped 2 bases and J dropped 13; count of bases not matched to a gene: 14. The CDR3 loop reads CASSLNSDRARRPLHF. CDR3 nucleotides: TGTGCCAGCAGCTTAAACTCAGACAGGGCGCGAAGGCCCCTCCACTTT. The variable domain in full, with the rest retrieved from reference TRBV7-8 and TRBJ1-6, is GAGVSQSPRYKVAKRGQDVALRCDPISGHVSLFWYQQALGQGPEFLTYFQNEAQLDKSGLPSDRFFAERPEGSVSTLKIQRTQQEDSAVYLCASSLNSDRARRPLHFGNGTRLTVT.

The CDR3 bases are TGCGCCAGCAGCCGGGAACAGGGGGCGCGCGAAAAACTGTTTTTT. Its translation is CASSREQGAREKLFF. The J gene is TRBJ1-4, the V gene TRBV4-1; TRBD1 agrees at 9 bases. The V and J ends lost 4 bases and 8 bases, in that order; junction bases with no gene match: 8. The germline V gene has CDR1 MGHRA and CDR2 YSYEKL. The CDR3 is 15 amino acids.

J is TRBJ1-1 and V is TRBV3-1 (or the pseudogene TRBV3-2), with 7 bases lining up with TRBD1. V lost 1 base and J lost 11; bases outside the gene matches: 10. The CDR3 consists of 14 residues. Germline loops: CDR1 LGHDT, CDR2 YNNKEL (reference sequence). CDR3 nucleotides: TGTGCCAGCAGCCAAGCGACAGGGCTCTCGCACGCTTTCTTT. This encodes CASSQATGLSHAFF.

The CDR3 region is CASGQGAAQHF. The DNA for the CDR3 is TGTGCTAGTGGACAGGGGGCGGCCCAGCATTTT. The chain joins TRBV12-5 to TRBJ1-5, with TRBD1 matching over 9 bases. The CDR3 spans 11 residues. Losses at the gene ends were 6 bases for V and 11 bases for J; bases not matched to a gene: 2. The germline CDR1 and CDR2 sequences are LGHNT and FRNRAP.

This sequence joins TRBV6-5 and TRBJ1-1; 8 nucleotides line up with TRBD1. Germline-derived CDR1 and CDR2 are MNHEY and SVGAGI. The ends lost 8 bases at V and 1 base at J; junction bases unmatched: 6. The CDR3 has 14 residues. Written as DNA, the CDR3 is TGTGCCAGCCGACCGGGACAGGCGAACACTGAAGCTTTCTTT. This sequence encodes CASRPGQANTEAFF.

V and J are TRBV6-6 and TRBJ1-1, with 9 nucleotides matching TRBD1. The CDR3 sequence is 14 residues long. V trimming: 10 bases; J trimming: 7 bases; junction bases outside the gene matches: 13. Germline CDR1 and CDR2: MNHNY and SVGAGI (reference sequence). The CDR3 spells CATYLQQGAGEAFF. The CDR3 DNA follows: TGTGCCACCTACCTGCAACAGGGGGCCGGTGAAGCTTTCTTT.

This chain connects TRBV28 to TRBJ1-1, with TRBD1 as a possible D gene (5 bases). The germline CDR1 and CDR2 sequences are MDHEN and SYDVKM. Trimming removed 7 bases from V and 2 bases from J, with 11 bases in between. There are 13 residues in the CDR3. The DNA of the CDR3 is TGTGCCAGCACGGGGGTCCTCAACACTGAAGCTTTCTTT. It specifies CASTGVLNTEAFF.

This sequence joins TRBV7-6 and TRBJ2-3; D is possibly TRBD2 (7 bases). Germline-derived CDR1 and CDR2 are SGHVS and FNYEAQ. Trimming left V 5 bases short and J 0 bases short, with 15 bases between. This CDR3 contains 16 residues. DNA for the CDR3: TGTGCCAGCAGCCCGCTCGGGGGGCCTAGCACAGATACGCAGTATTTT. Residues: CASSPLGGPSTDTQYF.

This clone was detected once. This rearrangement joins TRBV28 to TRBJ2-7, with 8 bases matching TRBD1. This CDR3 region has 16 residues. Germline lookup yields CDR1 MDHEN and CDR2 SYDVKM. V lost 6 bases to trimming and J lost 4 bases; unmatched junction nucleotides: 14. The CDR3 DNA follows: TGTGCCAGCAGCACACGGACAGGGCCGTCGACATACGAGCAGTACTTC. As protein: CASSTRTGPSTYEQYF.

The chain links TRBV18 to TRBJ2-2, with 9 bases aligning to TRBD2. Germline CDR1 KGHSH, CDR2 LQKENI. The CDR3 length is 16 residues. Germline trimming cut 1 base from V and 6 bases from J; bases unmatched to any gene: 6. This CDR3 is CASSPLAGVFAGELFF. CDR3 bases: TGTGCCAGCTCACCACTAGCGGGAGTTTTCGCCGGGGAGCTGTTTTTT. Full variable domain (missing parts from reference TRBV18 and TRBJ2-2): NAGVMQNPRHLVRRRGQEARLRCSPMKGHSHVYWYRQLPEEGLKFMVYLQKENIIDESGMPKERFSAEFPKEGPSILRIQQVVRGDSAAYFCASSPLAGVFAGELFFGEGSRLTVL.

This clone was counted a few times. As DNA, the CDR3 is TGCAGCGCCGTGGGGGGGAACACTGAAGCTTTCTTT. As protein: CSAVGGNTEAFF. V and J are TRBV29-1 and TRBJ1-1; D is possibly TRBD1 (5 bases). With 7 bases removed from V and 1 base from J, the gap between germline ends came to 10 bases. The CDR3 consists of 12 residues. Per germline, CDR1 SQVTM and CDR2 ANQGSEA. Together with reference TRBV29-1 and TRBJ1-1, the CDR3 gives the full variable domain: SAVISQKPSRDICQRGTSLTIQCQVDSQVTMMFWYRQQPGQSLTLIATANQGSEATYESGFVIDKFPISRPNLTFSTLTVSNMSPEDSSIYLCSAVGGNTEAFFGQGTRLTVV.